Only one count was recorded for the clone carrying this T cell receptor (beta chain). The germline CDR1 and CDR2 sequences are MGHRA and YSYEKL. The junction had 10 bases not matched to a gene; V was cut back by 4 bases and J by 8 bases. There are 17 residues in the CDR3. In the original analysis: Estimated nucleated cell counts came from reference gene primer amplification. Some clones are missing from TCRdb's copy, which holds only in-frame ones; the method was immunoSEQ multiplex PCR. Clone size and V and J calls were adopted from that table, with D and trimming inferred from the DNA. The sample holds a few hundred thousand clones, 80% to 85% seen once. The data stem from a study of blood T cell repertoires in COVID-19. The wider study: Sites across the United States, Italy and Spain contributed samples from acute and convalescent COVID-19. T cells, B-cell-depleted T cells, or PBMCs supplied cDNA or gDNA.

The TCR sequence derives from a woman aged 60-70 years with acute or convalescent COVID-19. The V and J genes are TRBV4-1 and TRBJ2-1, with TRBD2 identical over 14 bases. The sample comprised peripheral blood. The CDR3 is CASSRGLAGGYSDEQFF. CDR3 nucleotide sequence: TGCGCCAGCAGCCGAGGACTAGCGGGGGGCTATTCAGATGAGCAGTTCTTC.